This is a list of T cell receptor beta chains from one sample in a study of OX40 agonist ivuxolimab in advanced cancers. Assay: immunoSEQ multiplex PCR; the TCRdb copy retains only in-frame clones and omits some. This table holds some 70,000 clones, roughly 87% found once. Sequenced material: CD4+ or CD8+ T cells sorted from blood, taken in a trial of the OX40 agonist ivuxolimab. The receptors here all came from an adult with an advanced solid tumor such as melanoma, head and neck, liver or kidney cancer. Each CDR3 is given with its conserved first and last residue. D genes are given only for firm matches. Expanded clones are given a class, and other clones once, few, many or no size at all.

cdr3_length: 12; clone_size: .; v_call: TRBV10-1; d_call: .; j_call: TRBJ2-7; cdr3_aa: CASSRDIYEQYF; cdr3_nt: TGCGCCAGCAGCAGGGACATCTACGAGCAGTACTTC
cdr3_length: 14; clone_size: .; v_call: TRBV7-9; d_call: TRBD1; j_call: TRBJ2-3; cdr3_aa: CASSWGQSTDTQYF; cdr3_nt: TGTGCCAGCAGCTGGGGACAGAGCACAGATACGCAGTATTTT
cdr3_length: 14; clone_size: .; v_call: TRBV2; d_call: .; j_call: TRBJ1-2; cdr3_aa: CASSGGEGNYGYTF; cdr3_nt: TGTGCCAGCAGTGGCGGGGAGGGAAACTATGGCTACACCTTC
cdr3_length: 14; clone_size: once; v_call: TRBV5-1; d_call: .; j_call: TRBJ1-1; cdr3_aa: CASSFGIRNTEAFF; cdr3_nt: TGCGCCAGCAGCTTCGGGATTCGGAACACTGAAGCTTTCTTT
cdr3_length: 14; clone_size: .; v_call: TRBV11-2; d_call: .; j_call: TRBJ2-3; cdr3_aa: CASSPPYASDTQYF; cdr3_nt: TGTGCCAGCAGCCCCCCTTACGCGTCAGATACGCAGTATTTT
cdr3_length: 13; clone_size: .; v_call: TRBV6-5; d_call: .; j_call: TRBJ1-6; cdr3_aa: CASSDGGRTPLHF; cdr3_nt: TGTGCCAGCAGTGATGGGGGGCGGACACCCCTCCACTTT
cdr3_length: 11; clone_size: .; v_call: TRBV20-1; d_call: .; j_call: TRBJ2-5; cdr3_aa: CSAIRGETQYF; cdr3_nt: TGCAGTGCTATACGGGGGGAGACCCAGTACTTC
cdr3_length: 17; clone_size: .; v_call: TRBV25-1; d_call: TRBD2; j_call: TRBJ2-3; cdr3_aa: CASSDPGTSGGRDTQYF; cdr3_nt: TGTGCCAGCAGTGACCCCGGGACTAGCGGGGGACGGGATACGCAGTATTTT
cdr3_length: 17; clone_size: .; v_call: TRBV18; d_call: .; j_call: TRBJ2-2; cdr3_aa: CASSPPSLRGGTGELFF; cdr3_nt: TGTGCCAGCTCACCACCCTCCCTGCGGGGAGGCACCGGGGAGCTGTTTTTT
cdr3_length: 14; clone_size: .; v_call: TRBV30; d_call: .; j_call: TRBJ2-1; cdr3_aa: CASRGGSSYNEQFF; cdr3_nt: TGTGCCTCGAGGGGGGGGAGCTCCTACAATGAGCAGTTCTTC
cdr3_length: 14; clone_size: .; v_call: TRBV6-1; d_call: .; j_call: TRBJ1-1; cdr3_aa: CASSRRQRNTEAFF; cdr3_nt: TGTGCCAGCAGTCGTCGACAGAGAAACACTGAAGCTTTCTTT
cdr3_length: 14; clone_size: .; v_call: TRBV5-1; d_call: TRBD1; j_call: TRBJ1-2; cdr3_aa: CASSRGQGGYGYTF; cdr3_nt: TGCGCCAGCAGCCGCGGGCAGGGGGGCTATGGCTACACCTTC
cdr3_length: 16; clone_size: .; v_call: TRBV5-1; d_call: .; j_call: TRBJ2-5; cdr3_aa: CASRPSRGGLGETQYF; cdr3_nt: TGCGCCAGCAGACCATCGCGTGGGGGGCTGGGGGAGACCCAGTACTTC
cdr3_length: 15; clone_size: once; v_call: TRBV27; d_call: TRBD1; j_call: TRBJ1-5; cdr3_aa: CASSPDREGNQPQHF; cdr3_nt: TGTGCCAGCAGTCCGGACAGGGAGGGCAATCAGCCCCAGCATTTT
cdr3_length: 11; clone_size: once; v_call: TRBV29-1; d_call: .; j_call: TRBJ2-7; cdr3_aa: CSAGGAYEQYF; cdr3_nt: TGCAGCGCAGGGGGGGCCTACGAGCAGTACTTC
cdr3_length: 16; clone_size: .; v_call: TRBV19; d_call: TRBD2; j_call: TRBJ2-3; cdr3_aa: CASSRGTRGGTDTQYF; cdr3_nt: TGTGCCAGTAGTCGAGGGACTAGAGGGGGCACAGATACGCAGTATTTT
cdr3_length: 12; clone_size: .; v_call: TRBV30; d_call: .; j_call: TRBJ1-1; cdr3_aa: CAWLRGDTEAFF; cdr3_nt: TGTGCCTGGTTGCGGGGGGACACTGAAGCTTTCTTT
cdr3_length: 15; clone_size: few; v_call: TRBV19; d_call: .; j_call: TRBJ2-1; cdr3_aa: CASRLRGHRGNEQFF; cdr3_nt: TGTGCCAGCCGGTTACGGGGACACCGGGGCAATGAGCAGTTCTTC
cdr3_length: 13; clone_size: .; v_call: TRBV10-3; d_call: TRBD1; j_call: TRBJ2-1; cdr3_aa: CAISGDRDNEQFF; cdr3_nt: TGTGCCATCAGCGGGGACAGGGACAATGAGCAGTTCTTC
cdr3_length: 15; clone_size: .; v_call: TRBV14; d_call: TRBD2; j_call: TRBJ2-7; cdr3_aa: CASSQVAGGPDEQYF; cdr3_nt: TGTGCCAGCAGCCAAGTAGCGGGGGGGCCAGACGAGCAGTACTTC
cdr3_length: 16; clone_size: .; v_call: TRBV7-8; d_call: .; j_call: TRBJ1-3; cdr3_aa: CASSLGFSGLGNTIYF; cdr3_nt: TGTGCCAGCAGCTTAGGGTTCAGCGGTCTTGGAAACACCATATATTTT
cdr3_length: 14; clone_size: .; v_call: TRBV6-5; d_call: TRBD1; j_call: TRBJ1-4; cdr3_aa: CASRPRGQVEKLFF; cdr3_nt: TGTGCCAGCCGCCCCAGGGGGCAGGTTGAAAAACTGTTTTTT
cdr3_length: 15; clone_size: .; v_call: TRBV6-1; d_call: .; j_call: TRBJ2-2; cdr3_aa: CASSDARQNTGELFF; cdr3_nt: TGTGCCAGCAGTGACGCGAGGCAGAACACCGGGGAGCTGTTTTTT
cdr3_length: 13; clone_size: .; v_call: TRBV19; d_call: TRBD1; j_call: TRBJ2-7; cdr3_aa: CASSIEGQDEQYF; cdr3_nt: TGTGCCAGTAGTATAGAGGGACAGGACGAGCAGTACTTC
cdr3_length: 16; clone_size: .; v_call: TRBV1; d_call: .; j_call: TRBJ2-6; cdr3_aa: CTSSRDSQSRANVLTF; cdr3_nt: TGCACCAGCAGTAGGGATAGTCAAAGTCGGGCCAACGTCCTGACTTTC
cdr3_length: 14; clone_size: .; v_call: TRBV2; d_call: TRBD1; j_call: TRBJ2-7; cdr3_aa: CASTSDRGTYEQYF; cdr3_nt: TGTGCCAGCACCTCTGACAGGGGAACCTACGAGCAGTACTTC
cdr3_length: 14; clone_size: .; v_call: TRBV5-6; d_call: TRBD1; j_call: TRBJ1-2; cdr3_aa: CASSPGTGNYGYTF; cdr3_nt: TGTGCCAGCAGCCCCGGGACAGGGAACTATGGCTACACCTTC
cdr3_length: 15; clone_size: .; v_call: TRBV4-1; d_call: TRBD1; j_call: TRBJ2-3; cdr3_aa: CASSDPGTGPDTQYF; cdr3_nt: TGCGCCAGCAGCGACCCCGGGACAGGCCCAGATACGCAGTATTTT
cdr3_length: 13; clone_size: .; v_call: TRBV5-1; d_call: .; j_call: TRBJ2-2; cdr3_aa: CASSLGGAGELFF; cdr3_nt: TGCGCCAGCAGCTTAGGGGGTGCCGGGGAGCTGTTTTTT
cdr3_length: 14; clone_size: .; v_call: TRBV9; d_call: .; j_call: TRBJ2-1; cdr3_aa: CASSVEPLSNEQFF; cdr3_nt: TGTGCCAGCAGCGTAGAGCCCTTATCCAATGAGCAGTTCTTC
cdr3_length: 15; clone_size: .; v_call: TRBV19; d_call: .; j_call: TRBJ1-2; cdr3_aa: CASSKDSFTNYGYTF; cdr3_nt: TGTGCCAGTAGTAAGGACAGCTTTACTAACTATGGCTACACCTTC
cdr3_length: 15; clone_size: once; v_call: TRBV6-6; d_call: TRBD1; j_call: TRBJ1-1; cdr3_aa: CASSYGQGLNTEAFF; cdr3_nt: TGTGCCAGCAGTTACGGACAGGGCCTGAACACTGAAGCTTTCTTT
cdr3_length: 17; clone_size: .; v_call: TRBV5-1; d_call: .; j_call: TRBJ1-2; cdr3_aa: CASSLEPGLTSTSGYTF; cdr3_nt: TGCGCCAGCAGCTTGGAACCGGGGTTAACTTCGACTAGTGGCTACACCTTC
cdr3_length: 14; clone_size: .; v_call: TRBV6-5; d_call: .; j_call: TRBJ1-2; cdr3_aa: CASSFTRPGVGYTF; cdr3_nt: TGTGCCAGCAGTTTTACTCGTCCGGGGGTTGGCTACACCTTC
cdr3_length: 15; clone_size: once; v_call: TRBV5-6; d_call: TRBD1; j_call: TRBJ2-1; cdr3_aa: CASSHGTVTYNEQFF; cdr3_nt: TGTGCCAGCAGCCATGGGACAGTTACCTACAATGAGCAGTTCTTC